Sequencing of this T cell receptor beta chain was carried out in a study of blood T cell repertoires in COVID-19. The CDR3 runs to 15 residues. The V end lost 7 bases, the J end lost 0 bases, and 15 bases lay between the germline ends. Per germline, CDR1 KGHDR and CDR2 SFDVKD. Participants were aged about 18 to 90 years from 20 to 30 US areas. Which cohort a participant joined came from the clinical history participants gave. Authors' processing steps: Cell counts per sample came from amplifying reference gene primers. Profiled with immunoSEQ multiplex PCR; TCRdb holds only in-frame clones, not every one. V and J calls plus clone size are reproduced from that table; the DNA served to infer D and trimming. The table has about 300,000 clones, under 90% seen once.

Sequenced: PBMCs or T cells enriched from blood (not recorded which). This receptor was identified in a man between 60 and 75 years old who had recovered from COVID-19. J is TRBJ2-7 and V is TRBV24-1, with D perhaps TRBD1 (6 bases). CDR3 coding DNA: TGTGCCACCAGGGAACAGGGAAAAAGCTCCTACGAGCAGTACTTC. Its translation is CATREQGKSSYEQYF.